This paragraph covers one T cell receptor beta chain sequence. Its specificity is not known. Clones were sequenced by immunoSEQ multiplex PCR, and TCRdb holds only the in-frame ones, with some missing. The table records 20,000 to 25,000 clones, 70% to 85% of them present only once. V gave up 1 base and J gave up 4 bases, with 19 bases separating them. The germline V gene encodes CDR1 GTSNPN and CDR2 SVGIG (reference sequence). The CDR3 runs to 16 residues. This record comes from a study of ipilimumab plus nivolumab after autologous stem cell transplantation. Points from the study as a whole: The authors say TCR, Treg and microbiome findings warrant further study.

The V gene is TRBV30, the J gene TRBJ1-1, with D hard to call. This specimen consisted of PBMCs, obtained in a trial of ipilimumab plus nivolumab as post-transplant consolidation. The source is a male donor with diffuse large B-cell lymphoma. As DNA, the CDR3 is TGTGCCTGGAGTGGAAGAGCAGCCCTGAAGGGCACTGAAGCTTTCTTT. Its translation is CAWSGRAALKGTEAFF.